This T cell receptor (beta chain) was captured by sequencing in a study of T cell changes during pregnancy in multiple sclerosis. The germline gives CDR1 SGHAT, CDR2 FQNNGV. This CDR3 region has 15 residues. With V trimmed by 1 base and J by 5 bases, 5 bases remained unmatched. Only in-frame clones appear in the TCRdb table, and some are missing; sequencing was by immunoSEQ multiplex PCR. The table lists roughly 42,000 clones, about 85% of them singletons, with 1% to 1.5% in the top ten. The gene calls are TRBV11-2 and TRBJ2-7; 10 bases match TRBD1. The receptor was derived from a female donor with multiple sclerosis, enrolled in a pregnancy study. The sample was CD4+ T cells from peripheral blood mononuclear cells, taken in the second trimester of pregnancy. CDR3 nucleotides: TGTGCCAGCAGCTTAGCGGGACAGGGGCCCCACGAGCAGTACTTC. The encoded protein is CASSLAGQGPHEQYF.